This TCR beta chain came from a study of PD-1 blockade in classical Hodgkin lymphoma. Study-wide points: Those starting nivolumab under 1 year post-ASCT were excluded. Whatever underlies the repertoire differences (possibly disease activity or prior therapy) remains undefined. While CD8+ TCR diversity did not rise significantly by C4D1, CD4+ TCR diversity did.

Each patient relapsed following autologous stem cell transplantation, and prior brentuximab vedotin exposure differed. Clones were read by immunoSEQ multiplex PCR, and TCRdb kept only the in-frame ones, dropping some. The sample lists about 41,000 clones; roughly three quarters were seen once. On this clone itself: The antigen is not known.

Germline V CDR1 and CDR2: MNHEY, SVGAGI. There are 14 residues in the CDR3. V was shortened by 0 bases and J by 6 bases, with 12 bases between the two germline ends. This sample comprised peripheral blood mononuclear cells (PBMCs), obtained at baseline. The TCR was taken from a human donor with classical Hodgkin lymphoma. V is TRBV6-5 and J is TRBJ2-7; D gene unclear. The CDR3 spells CASSYSRSSFEQYF. The CDR3 bases are TGTGCCAGCAGTTACTCGAGGAGTTCGTTCGAGCAGTACTTC.